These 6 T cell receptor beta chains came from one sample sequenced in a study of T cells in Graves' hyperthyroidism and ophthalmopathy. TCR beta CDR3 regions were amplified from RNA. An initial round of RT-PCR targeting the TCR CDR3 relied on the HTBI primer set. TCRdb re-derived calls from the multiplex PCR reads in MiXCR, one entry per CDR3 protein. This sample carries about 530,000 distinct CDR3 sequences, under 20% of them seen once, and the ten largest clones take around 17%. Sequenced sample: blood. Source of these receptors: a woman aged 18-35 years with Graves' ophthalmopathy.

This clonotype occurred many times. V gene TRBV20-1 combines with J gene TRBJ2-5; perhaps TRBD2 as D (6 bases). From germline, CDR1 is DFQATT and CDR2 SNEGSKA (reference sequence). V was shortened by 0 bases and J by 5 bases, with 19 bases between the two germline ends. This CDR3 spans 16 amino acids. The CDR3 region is CSARDGRTQDFETQYF. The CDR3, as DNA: TGCAGTGCTAGAGATGGGAGGACACAGGATTTCGAGACCCAGTACTTC.

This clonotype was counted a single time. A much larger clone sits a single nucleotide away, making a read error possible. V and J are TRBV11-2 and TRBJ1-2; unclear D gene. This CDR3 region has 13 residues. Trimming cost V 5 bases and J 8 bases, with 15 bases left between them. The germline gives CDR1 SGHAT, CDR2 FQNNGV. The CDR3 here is CASSPGNPEGYTF. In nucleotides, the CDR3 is TGTGCCAGCAGCCCCGGTAATCCCGAGGGCTACACCTTC.

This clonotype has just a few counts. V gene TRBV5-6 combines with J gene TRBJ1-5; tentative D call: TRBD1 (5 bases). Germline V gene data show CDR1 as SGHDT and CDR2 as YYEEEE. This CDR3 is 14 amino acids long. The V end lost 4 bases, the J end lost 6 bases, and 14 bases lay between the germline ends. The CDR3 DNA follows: TGTGCCAGCAGCGTGGGGGTAGGCTCTCAGCCCCAGCATTTT. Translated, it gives CASSVGVGSQPQHF. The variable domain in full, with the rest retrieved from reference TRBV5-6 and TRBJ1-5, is DAGVTQSPTHLIKTRGQQVTLRCSPKSGHDTVSWYQQALGQGPQFIFQYYEEEERQRGNFPDRFSGHQFPNYSSELNVNALLLGDSALYLCASSVGVGSQPQHFGDGTRLSIL.

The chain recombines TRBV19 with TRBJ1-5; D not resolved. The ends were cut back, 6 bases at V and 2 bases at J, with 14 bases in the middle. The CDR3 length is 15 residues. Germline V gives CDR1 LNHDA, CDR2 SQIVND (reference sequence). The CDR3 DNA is TGTGCCAGTAGCCTCATGGGTTTTGGCAATCAGCCCCAGCATTTT. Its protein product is CASSLMGFGNQPQHF. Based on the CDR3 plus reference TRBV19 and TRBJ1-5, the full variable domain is DGGITQSPKYLFRKEGQNVTLSCEQNLNHDAMYWYRQDPGQGLRLIYYSQIVNDFQKGDIAEGYSVSREKKESFPLTVTSAQKNPTAFYLCASSLMGFGNQPQHFGDGTRLSIL.

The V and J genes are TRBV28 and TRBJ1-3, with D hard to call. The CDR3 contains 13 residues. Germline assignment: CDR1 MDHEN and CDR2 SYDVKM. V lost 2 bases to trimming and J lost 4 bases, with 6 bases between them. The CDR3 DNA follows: TGTGCCAGCAGTTTACAAGAGGGAAACACCATATATTTT. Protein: CASSLQEGNTIYF.

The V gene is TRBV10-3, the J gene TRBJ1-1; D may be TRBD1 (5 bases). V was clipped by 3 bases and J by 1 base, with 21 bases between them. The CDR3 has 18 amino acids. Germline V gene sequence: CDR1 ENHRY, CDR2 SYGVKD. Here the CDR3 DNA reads TGTGCCATCAGTGACCCGGGCCAGAGGCAGGGCGGGAACACTGAAGCTTTCTTT. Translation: CAISDPGQRQGGNTEAFF.